A single sample is the source of the 22 T cell receptor beta chains below, sequenced in a study of identical twins. TCRdb used MiXCR to reprocess the 5' RACE reads, holding one entry per CDR3 protein. The sample has about 210,000 distinct CDR3 sequences; roughly 9.4% are singletons. Sequencing used memory (CD45RO+) T cells sorted from blood. These receptors were taken from a woman aged 18-29 years in good health.

The chain recombines TRBV5-1 with TRBJ2-7; 9 bases fit TRBD2. The CDR3 runs to 18 residues. Trimming removed 4 bases from V and 5 bases from J; junction bases left unmatched: 19. In germline, CDR1 is SGHRS, CDR2 YFSETQ. CDR3 in amino acids: CASSAGTSRADRLHEQYF. The CDR3 coding sequence is TGCGCCAGCAGCGCCGGGACTAGCAGAGCGGACAGGCTCCACGAGCAGTACTTC.

The rearrangement joins TRBV4-2 to TRBJ2-7, with 7 bases aligning to TRBD1. Germline V gene lookup returns CDR1 LGHNA and CDR2 YNFKEQ. V trimming: 3 bases; J trimming: 3 bases; junction bases outside the gene matches: 5. The CDR3 contains 14 residues. The CDR3 DNA follows: TGTGCCAGCAGCCATGAGCAGGGGGACTACGAGCAGTACTTC. It yields the protein CASSHEQGDYEQYF.

This rearrangement joins TRBV27 to TRBJ1-2; tentative D call: TRBD1 (5 bases). This CDR3 contains 14 residues. V was trimmed by 5 bases and J by 0 bases, leaving 10 bases between them. Germline V gene lookup returns CDR1 MNHEY and CDR2 SMNVEV (reference sequence). DNA for the CDR3: TGTGCCAGCAGTCCAGACAGAGCTAACTATGGCTACACCTTC. This sequence encodes CASSPDRANYGYTF.

This clonotype occurred a few times. V usage is TRBV7-9 and J usage is TRBJ1-6, with D possibly matching TRBD1 (5 bases). Germline V gives CDR1 SEHNR, CDR2 FQNEAQ (reference sequence). Trimming removed 10 bases at V and 9 bases at J, with 22 bases between. The CDR3 totals 15 residues. DNA for the CDR3: TGTGCCACCCACCCCCCGTGGCAGGGCGGTTCACCCCTCCACTTT. Protein: CATHPPWQGGSPLHF.

This clonotype was counted at least ten times. This CDR3 is CSARDGTDTQYF. The CDR3 region has the DNA TGCAGTGCTAGAGATGGGACAGATACGCAGTATTTT. The rearrangement uses TRBV20-1 and TRBJ2-3; D is uncertain. CDR1 is DFQATT and CDR2 is SNEGSKA in the germline V gene (reference sequence). This CDR3 is built from 12 residues. The V end was cut by 0 bases, the J end by 3 bases, with 4 bases between.

This clonotype was seen a handful of times. The chain is built from TRBV5-1 and TRBJ2-6; TRBD1 is a possible D gene (6 bases). V was shortened by 3 bases and J by 1 base, with 14 bases between the two germline ends. Germline-derived CDR1 and CDR2 are SGHRS and YFSETQ. This CDR3 has 17 residues. The CDR3: CASSSQTGFSGANVLTF. The CDR3 DNA reads TGCGCCAGCAGCTCACAAACAGGGTTTTCTGGGGCCAACGTCCTGACTTTC.

This clonotype came up a few times. The chain recombines TRBV20-1 with TRBJ1-3; no clear D. Trimming shortened V by 5 bases and J by 1 base, and 6 bases separated the two germline ends. Germline-derived CDR1 and CDR2 are DFQATT and SNEGSKA (reference sequence). This CDR3 is built from 12 residues. CDR3 residues: CSALQSGNTIYF. DNA for the CDR3: TGCAGTGCTTTACAATCTGGAAACACCATATATTTT.

A few counts support this clonotype. This chain uses TRBV7-2 with TRBJ2-1, with a tentative D call TRBD2 (6 bases). The CDR3 totals 14 residues. Per the germline V gene, CDR1 is SGHTA and CDR2 is FQGNSA. Trimming stripped 3 bases from V and 8 bases from J, with 14 bases between. CDR3 DNA sequence: TGTGCCAGCAGCTTCTCTCCCGGGAGCGATGAGCAGTTCTTC. Its translation: CASSFSPGSDEQFF. Variable domain in full (rest from reference TRBV7-2 and TRBJ2-1): GAGVSQSPSNKVTEKGKDVELRCDPISGHTALYWYRQSLGQGLEFLIYFQGNSAPDKSGLPSDRFSAERTGGSVSTLTIQRTQQEDSAVYLCASSFSPGSDEQFFGPGTRLTVL.

This clonotype has just a few counts. The J gene is TRBJ2-3, the V gene TRBV20-1; D is ambiguous. Trimming pared 2 bases from V and 6 bases from J, leaving 9 bases between. CDR1 and CDR2 from the germline V gene are DFQATT and SNEGSKA (reference sequence). This CDR3 is 12 amino acids long. CDR3 nucleotide sequence: TGCAGTGCTAGACAGGCGGCGGATACGCAGTATTTT. This gives the protein CSARQAADTQYF.

The J gene is TRBJ2-2, the V gene TRBV20-1; 9 nucleotides agree with TRBD2. This CDR3 is 15 amino acids long. The V gene end was trimmed by 0 bases and the J gene end by 13 bases; junction bases not matched to a gene: 12. The germline gives CDR1 DFQATT, CDR2 SNEGSKA (reference sequence). The CDR3, as DNA: TGCAGTGCTAGAGACGCGGTTCTAGCGGGATTTCGGCTGTTTTTT. Residues: CSARDAVLAGFRLFF.

This clonotype has a count of ten or more. The chain combines TRBV10-3 with TRBJ1-2; TRBD1 is a possible D gene (6 bases). The CDR3 length is 13 residues. Trimming pared 3 bases from V and 4 bases from J, leaving 9 bases between. Looked up from germline, CDR1 is ENHRY and CDR2 is SYGVKD. The CDR3 DNA reads TGTGCCATCAGTGAACAGGGATCCTATGGCTACACCTTC. Translated: CAISEQGSYGYTF.

The chain links TRBV5-1 to TRBJ2-3, with unresolved D. Trimming pared 2 bases from V and 5 bases from J, leaving 12 bases between. The germline CDR1 and CDR2 sequences are SGHRS and YFSETQ. CDR3 length equals 14 residues. In DNA, the CDR3 is TGCGCCAGCAGCTTTACTTACTCTGAAGATACGCAGTATTTT. Amino acid sequence: CASSFTYSEDTQYF.

This clonotype was seen a handful of times. The V call is TRBV6-1, the J call TRBJ1-6; weak D call: TRBD1 (5 bases). CDR1 and CDR2 from the germline V gene are MNHNS and SASEGT. With 6 bases removed from V and 7 bases from J, the gap between germline ends came to 7 bases. The CDR3 is 12 amino acids. The CDR3: CASRRGNSPLHF. CDR3 nucleotides: TGTGCCAGCAGGAGGGGAAATTCACCCCTCCACTTT.

This clonotype has a handful of counts. Germline is not matched at one junction end, which may reflect a read error. This chain uses TRBV11-1 with TRBJ2-3; 9 bases are a match to TRBD1. This CDR3 region has 15 residues. Germline CDR1 SGHAT, CDR2 FQDESV (reference sequence). CDR3 in amino acids: CASSPYRDRASPAVF. CDR3 coding DNA: TGTGCCAGCAGCCCCTACCGGGACAGGGCTTCGCCGGCAGTTTTT.

V usage is TRBV9 and J usage is TRBJ2-3, with 9 nucleotides matching TRBD2. The CDR3 has 17 residues. In germline, CDR1 is SGDLS, CDR2 YYNGEE. V gave up 0 bases and J gave up 6 bases; unmatched junction bases: 11. The CDR3 region has the DNA TGTGCCAGCAGCGTAGGATTAGCGGGGGCCCTCAGCGATACGCAGTATTTT. It yields the protein CASSVGLAGALSDTQYF.

In this sample, this clonotype turned up many times. The rearrangement links TRBV4-3 to TRBJ2-7; no clear D gene. The V and J ends lost 1 base and 0 bases respectively, with 19 bases between them. This CDR3 has 18 amino acids. Germline values: CDR1 LGHNA, CDR2 YSLEER. CDR3 sequence reads: CASSQVLSFGSSSYEQYF. DNA of the CDR3: TGCGCCAGCAGCCAAGTACTCTCCTTCGGTAGCAGCTCCTACGAGCAGTACTTC.

In the case of this clonotype: An end of the junction differs from the germline gene, which may be a read error. V gene TRBV3-1 combines with J gene TRBJ2-3; D call uncertain. The germline V gene has CDR1 LGHDT and CDR2 YNNKEL (reference sequence). The CDR3 is 18 amino acids. CDR3 region: CACSLSTSTYWGTDTQYF. In DNA, the CDR3 is TGTGCCTGCAGTTTATCGACCTCAACCTACTGGGGCACAGATACGCAGTATTTT.

The J gene is TRBJ2-2, the V gene TRBV25-1; no clear D. With 5 bases removed from V and 1 base from J, the gap between germline ends came to 8 bases. This CDR3 has 14 amino acids. Looked up from germline, CDR1 is MGHDK and CDR2 is SYGVNS. CDR3 sequence reads: CASSFSQNTGELFF. The CDR3 DNA reads as TGTGCCAGCAGTTTTTCTCAGAACACCGGGGAGCTGTTTTTT.

This clonotype was counted a few times. CDR3 DNA: TGTGCCAGCAGCAGCCCAGGGACAGGCGGGACTGAAGCTTTCTTT. Translation: CASSSPGTGGTEAFF. V is TRBV5-4 and J is TRBJ1-1; 8 bases fit TRBD1. With 4 bases clipped from V and 5 bases from J, the junction kept 10 bases outside the gene matches. From germline, CDR1 is SGHNT and CDR2 YYREEE (reference sequence). The CDR3 spans 15 residues. Based on the CDR3 plus reference TRBV5-4 and TRBJ1-1, the full variable domain is ETGVTQSPTHLIKTRGQQVTLRCSSQSGHNTVSWYQQALGQGPQFIFQYYREEENGRGNFPPRFSGLQFPNYSSELNVNALELDDSALYLCASSSPGTGGTEAFFGQGTRLTVV.

In its sample, this clonotype was seen a few times. This chain connects TRBV14 to TRBJ2-7, with 10 bases aligning to TRBD2. The germline CDR1 and CDR2 sequences are SGHDN and FVKESK. This CDR3 is 19 amino acids long. With V trimmed by 1 base and J by 0 bases, 12 bases remained unmatched. CDR3 loop: CASSQGLAGALRSSYEQYF. CDR3 coding DNA: TGTGCCAGCAGCCAAGGTCTAGCGGGAGCCCTACGGAGCTCCTACGAGCAGTACTTC. The complete variable domain, with remaining parts taken from reference TRBV14 and TRBJ2-7, reads EAGVTQFPSHSVIEKGQTVTLRCDPISGHDNLYWYRRVMGKEIKFLLHFVKESKQDESGMPNNRFLAERTGGTYSTLKVQPAELEDSGVYFCASSQGLAGALRSSYEQYFGPGTRLTVT.

In DNA, the CDR3 is TGCAGTGCTAGGGCGGGACAGTCTAGCACAGATACGCAGTATTTT. Residues: CSARAGQSSTDTQYF. The chain links TRBV20-1 to TRBJ2-3, with D perhaps TRBD1 (7 bases). In germline, CDR1 is DFQATT, CDR2 SNEGSKA (reference sequence). V was pared by 3 bases and J by 0 bases, with 13 bases between. The CDR3 runs to 15 residues.

The chain has TRBV6-5 and TRBJ2-2, with 7 bases lining up with TRBD1. Germline V lookup: CDR1 MNHEY, CDR2 SVGAGI. Trimming took 1 base from V and 4 from J; bases not matched to a gene: 6. The CDR3 runs 16 residues. The CDR3 protein is CASSYLTGLGTGELFF. For the CDR3, the DNA is TGTGCCAGCAGTTACTTGACAGGGTTGGGCACCGGGGAGCTGTTTTTT.